The 8 T cell receptor beta chains reported below all come from one sample, sequenced in a study of blood T cell repertoires in COVID-19. Clones were sequenced by immunoSEQ multiplex PCR, and TCRdb holds only the in-frame ones, with some missing. This sample has some 200,000 clones, with around four fifths found just once. The sequencing input was PBMCs or T cells enriched from blood (not recorded which). These receptor sequences come from a woman in her forties or fifties who had recovered from COVID-19.

The chain combines TRBV7-9 with TRBJ2-3; the D gene is possibly TRBD2 (5 bases). CDR1 is SEHNR, CDR2 FQNEAQ, per germline (reference sequence). The CDR3 sequence is 11 residues long. Trimming removed 11 bases from V and 4 bases from J, with 10 bases in between. The CDR3 DNA reads as TGTGCCGGAGAGGGTTCAGATACGCAGTATTTT. Protein product: CAGEGSDTQYF.

The chain employs TRBV3-1 (or the pseudogene TRBV3-2) and TRBJ2-5, with 7 nucleotides matching TRBD1. The CDR3 totals 16 residues. Germline V gene data show CDR1 as LGHDT and CDR2 as YNNKEL (reference sequence). J gave up 5 bases and V 6 bases, and 15 bases lay outside the gene matches. CDR3 region: CASSHRDSYIFETQYF. The DNA of the CDR3 is TGTGCCAGCAGTCACCGGGACAGCTACATTTTCGAGACCCAGTACTTC.

The chain uses TRBV13 and TRBJ2-1, with 8 bases matching TRBD2. This CDR3 has 17 amino acids. Germline V gives CDR1 PRHDT, CDR2 FYEKMQ (reference sequence). Trimming cost V 2 bases and J 7 bases; bases outside gene matches: 13. CDR3 DNA sequence: TGTGCCAGCAGCTTAAGGTTTCGCGGGAGGTCACGGAATGAGCAGTTCTTC. Its protein product is CASSLRFRGRSRNEQFF.

The chain combines TRBV20-1 with TRBJ1-2; a possible D gene is TRBD1 (5 bases). V was shortened by 3 bases and J by 8 bases, with 10 bases between the two germline ends. Germline V gene lookup returns CDR1 DFQATT and CDR2 SNEGSKA (reference sequence). This CDR3 contains 11 residues. The CDR3 protein is CSARGPFGYTF. In nucleotides, the CDR3 is TGCAGTGCTAGGGGGCCATTCGGCTACACCTTC.

The chain employs TRBV6-4 and TRBJ2-3, with TRBD1 as a possible D gene (6 bases). The length of the CDR3 is 14 residues. Between the trimmed V and J ends, which lost 2 bases and 2 bases, there was a span of 8 bases. Looked up from germline, CDR1 is MRHNA and CDR2 is SNTAGT. CDR3 DNA: TGTGCCAGCAGTGACGGGGGCTACACAGATACGCAGTATTTT. It yields the protein CASSDGGYTDTQYF.

The gene calls are TRBV9 and TRBJ1-2, with TRBD1 identical over 9 bases. Germline-derived CDR1 and CDR2 are SGDLS and YYNGEE. The CDR3 spans 15 residues. Germline trimming cut 6 bases from V and 5 bases from J; bases unmatched to any gene: 11. Here the CDR3 reads CASNRDPGQGYGYTF. The CDR3 DNA is TGTGCCAGCAATCGAGACCCGGGACAGGGTTATGGCTACACCTTC.

The table lists this clone with a count of one. The CDR3 DNA is TGCGCCAGCAGCGTAGGACAGGGAAAGGGCGAGCAGTACTTC. Its protein is CASSVGQGKGEQYF. The chain recombines TRBV5-1 with TRBJ2-7; 8 positions agree with TRBD1. Trimming removed 4 bases from V and 6 bases from J; junction bases left unmatched: 9. CDR3 length: 14 residues. CDR1 is SGHRS and CDR2 is YFSETQ in the germline V gene.

The rearrangement joins TRBV2 to TRBJ2-5, with a tentative D call TRBD2 (6 bases). Trimming shortened V by 7 bases and J by 2 bases, and 11 bases separated the two germline ends. CDR1 and CDR2 from the germline V gene are SNHLY and FYNNEI. The CDR3 spans 13 residues. This chain's CDR3 is CASTRDFQETQYF. Written as DNA, the CDR3 is TGTGCCAGCACTAGGGACTTTCAAGAGACCCAGTACTTC.